The present T cell receptor (beta chain) was sequenced within a study of cytomegalovirus exposure and HLA in healthy donors. Findings of the study overall: Later genetic work tied a missense DCLRE1C variant to beta-chain V and J trimming. In a later analysis, HLA-associated beta chains showed higher expansion and lower generation probabilities than comparable chains.

On this clone: What it binds is unknown.

Per the germline V gene, CDR1 is MDHEN and CDR2 is SYDVKM. The CDR3 sequence is 12 residues long. The V end was cut by 9 bases, the J end by 8 bases, with 16 bases between. Use of 60 Vbeta and 13 Jbeta primers characterized the PCR. Sequencing used immunoSEQ multiplex PCR; TCRdb keeps in-frame clones, though not all of them. The table shows about 160,000 clones, with 60% to 75% occurring only once. Material: PBMCs. The sequence came from a woman in her fifties or sixties in good health and CMV-seropositive. The J gene is TRBJ1-1, the V gene TRBV28, with D possibly matching TRBD1 (5 bases). The CDR3 here is CASKGPFLEAFF. In nucleotides, the CDR3 is TGTGCCAGTAAGGGGCCCTTCCTAGAAGCTTTCTTT.